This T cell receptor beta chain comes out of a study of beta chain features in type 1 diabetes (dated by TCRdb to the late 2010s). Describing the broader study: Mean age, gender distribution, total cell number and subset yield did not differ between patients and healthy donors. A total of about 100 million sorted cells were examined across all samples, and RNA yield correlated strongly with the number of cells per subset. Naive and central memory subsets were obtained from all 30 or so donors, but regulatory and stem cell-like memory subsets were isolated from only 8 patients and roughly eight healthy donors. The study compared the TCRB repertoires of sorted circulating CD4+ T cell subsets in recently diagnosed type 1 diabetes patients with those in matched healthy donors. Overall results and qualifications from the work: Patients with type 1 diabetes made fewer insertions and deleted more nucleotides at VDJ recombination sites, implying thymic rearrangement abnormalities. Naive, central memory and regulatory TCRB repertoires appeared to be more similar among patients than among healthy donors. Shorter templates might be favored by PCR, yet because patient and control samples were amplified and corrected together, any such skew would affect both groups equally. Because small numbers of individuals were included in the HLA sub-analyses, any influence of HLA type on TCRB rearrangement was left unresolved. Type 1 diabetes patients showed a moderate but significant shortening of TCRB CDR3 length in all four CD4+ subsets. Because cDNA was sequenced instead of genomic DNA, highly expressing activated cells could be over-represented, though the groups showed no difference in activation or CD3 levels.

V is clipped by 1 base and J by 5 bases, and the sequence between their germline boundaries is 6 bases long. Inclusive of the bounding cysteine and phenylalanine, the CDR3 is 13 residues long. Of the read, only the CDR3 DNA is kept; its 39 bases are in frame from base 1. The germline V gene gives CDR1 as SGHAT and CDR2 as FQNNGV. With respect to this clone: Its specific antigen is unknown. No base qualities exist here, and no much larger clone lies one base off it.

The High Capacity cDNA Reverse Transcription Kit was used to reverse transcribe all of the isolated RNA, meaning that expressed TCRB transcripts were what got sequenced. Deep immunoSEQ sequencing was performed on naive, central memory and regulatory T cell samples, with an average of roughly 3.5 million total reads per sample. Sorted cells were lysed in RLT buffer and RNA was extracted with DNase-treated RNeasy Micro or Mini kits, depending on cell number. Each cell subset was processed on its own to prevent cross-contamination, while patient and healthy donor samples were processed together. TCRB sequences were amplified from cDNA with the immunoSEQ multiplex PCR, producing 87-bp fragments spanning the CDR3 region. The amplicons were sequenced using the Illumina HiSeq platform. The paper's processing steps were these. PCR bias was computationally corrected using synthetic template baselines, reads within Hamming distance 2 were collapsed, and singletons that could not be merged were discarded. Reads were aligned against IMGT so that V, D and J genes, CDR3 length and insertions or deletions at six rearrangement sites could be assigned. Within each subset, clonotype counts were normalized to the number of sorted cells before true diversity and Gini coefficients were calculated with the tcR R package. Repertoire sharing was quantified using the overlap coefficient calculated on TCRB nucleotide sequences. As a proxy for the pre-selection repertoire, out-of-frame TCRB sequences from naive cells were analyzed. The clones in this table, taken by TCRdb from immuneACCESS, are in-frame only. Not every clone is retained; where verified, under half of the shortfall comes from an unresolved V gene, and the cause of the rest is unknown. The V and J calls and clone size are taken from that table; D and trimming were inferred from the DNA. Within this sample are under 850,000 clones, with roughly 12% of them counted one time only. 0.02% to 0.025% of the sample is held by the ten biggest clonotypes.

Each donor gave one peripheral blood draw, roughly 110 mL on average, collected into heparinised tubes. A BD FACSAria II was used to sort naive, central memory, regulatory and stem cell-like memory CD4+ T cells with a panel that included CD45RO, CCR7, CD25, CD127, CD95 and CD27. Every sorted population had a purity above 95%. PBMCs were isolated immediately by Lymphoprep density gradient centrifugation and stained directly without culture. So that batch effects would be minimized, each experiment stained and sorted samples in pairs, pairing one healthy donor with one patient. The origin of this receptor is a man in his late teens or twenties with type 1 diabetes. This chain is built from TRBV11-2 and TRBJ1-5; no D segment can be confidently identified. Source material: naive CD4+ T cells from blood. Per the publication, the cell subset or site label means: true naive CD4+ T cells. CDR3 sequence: CASSLVGDQPQHF. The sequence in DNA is TGTGCCAGCAGCTTAGTAGGAGATCAGCCCCAGCATTTT. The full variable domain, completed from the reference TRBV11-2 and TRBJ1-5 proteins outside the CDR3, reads EAGVAQSPRYKIIEKRQSVAFWCNPISGHATLYWYQQILGQGPKLLIQFQNNGVVDDSQLPKDRFSAERLKGVDSTLKIQPAKLEDSAVYLCASSLVGDQPQHFGDGTRLSIL.